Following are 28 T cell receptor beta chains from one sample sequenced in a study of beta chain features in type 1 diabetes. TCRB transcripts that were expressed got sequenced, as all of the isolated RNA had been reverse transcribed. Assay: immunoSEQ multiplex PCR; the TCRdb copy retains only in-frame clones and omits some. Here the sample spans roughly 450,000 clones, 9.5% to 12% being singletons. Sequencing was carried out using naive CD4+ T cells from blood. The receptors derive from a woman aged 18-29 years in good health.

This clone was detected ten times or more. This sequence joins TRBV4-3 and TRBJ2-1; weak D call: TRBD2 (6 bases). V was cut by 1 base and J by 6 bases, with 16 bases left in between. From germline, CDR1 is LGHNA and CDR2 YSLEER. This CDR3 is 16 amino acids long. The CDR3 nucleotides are TGCGCCAGCAGCCAAGGTCGGGACTTCATCCCCAATGAGCAGTTCTTC. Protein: CASSQGRDFIPNEQFF.

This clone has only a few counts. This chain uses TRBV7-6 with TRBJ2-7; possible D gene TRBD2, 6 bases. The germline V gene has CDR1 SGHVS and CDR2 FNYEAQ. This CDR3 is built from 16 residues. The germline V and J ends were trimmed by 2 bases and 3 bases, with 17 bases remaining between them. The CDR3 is CASSLPPREIRYEQYV. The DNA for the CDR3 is TGTGCCAGCAGCTTACCTCCGCGGGAAATCCGCTACGAGCAGTACGTC.

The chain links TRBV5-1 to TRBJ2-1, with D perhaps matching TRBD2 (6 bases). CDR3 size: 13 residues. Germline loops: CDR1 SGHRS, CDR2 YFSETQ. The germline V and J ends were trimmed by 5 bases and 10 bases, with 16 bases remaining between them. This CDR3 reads CASSYIPGDEQFF. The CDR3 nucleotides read TGCGCCAGCAGTTACATCCCGGGAGACGAGCAGTTCTTC.

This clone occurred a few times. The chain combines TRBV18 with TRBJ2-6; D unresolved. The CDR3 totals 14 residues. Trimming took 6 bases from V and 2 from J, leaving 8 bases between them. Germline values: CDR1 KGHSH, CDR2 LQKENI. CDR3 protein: CASSLIPGANVLTF. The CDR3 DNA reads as TGTGCCAGCTCCCTTATTCCTGGGGCCAACGTCCTGACTTTC.

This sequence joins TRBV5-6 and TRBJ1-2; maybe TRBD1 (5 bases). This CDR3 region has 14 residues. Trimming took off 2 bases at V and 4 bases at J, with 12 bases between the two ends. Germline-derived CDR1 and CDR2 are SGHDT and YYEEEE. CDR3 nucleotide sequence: TGTGCCAGCAGCTTCAGGGTGATCAGCTATGGCTACACCTTC. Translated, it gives CASSFRVISYGYTF.

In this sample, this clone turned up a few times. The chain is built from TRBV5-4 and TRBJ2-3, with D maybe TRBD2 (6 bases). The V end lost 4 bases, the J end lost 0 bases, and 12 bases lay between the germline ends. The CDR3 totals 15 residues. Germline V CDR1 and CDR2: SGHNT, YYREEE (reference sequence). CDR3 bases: TGTGCCAGCAGCCCCGGAGGGACTAGCACAGATACGCAGTATTTT. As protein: CASSPGGTSTDTQYF.

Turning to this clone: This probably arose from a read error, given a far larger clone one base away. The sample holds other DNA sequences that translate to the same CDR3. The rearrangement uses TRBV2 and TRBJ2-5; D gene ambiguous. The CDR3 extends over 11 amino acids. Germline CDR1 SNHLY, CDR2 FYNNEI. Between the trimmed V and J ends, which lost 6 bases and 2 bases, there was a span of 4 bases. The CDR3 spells CASSLQETQYF. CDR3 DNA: TGTGCCAGCAGCCTACAAGAGACCCAGTACTTC.

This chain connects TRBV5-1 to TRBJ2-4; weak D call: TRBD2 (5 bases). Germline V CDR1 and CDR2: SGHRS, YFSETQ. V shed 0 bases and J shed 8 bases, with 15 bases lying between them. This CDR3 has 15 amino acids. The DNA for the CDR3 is TGCGCCAGCAGCTTGGCCCCCGGGCCCGGGGACATTCAGTACTTC. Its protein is CASSLAPGPGDIQYF.

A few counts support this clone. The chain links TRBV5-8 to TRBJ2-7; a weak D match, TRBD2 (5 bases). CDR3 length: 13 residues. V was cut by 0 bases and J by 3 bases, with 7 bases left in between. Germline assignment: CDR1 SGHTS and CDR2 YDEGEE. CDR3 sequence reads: CASSLAEGYEQYV. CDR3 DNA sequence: TGTGCCAGCAGCTTGGCCGAGGGCTACGAGCAGTACGTC.

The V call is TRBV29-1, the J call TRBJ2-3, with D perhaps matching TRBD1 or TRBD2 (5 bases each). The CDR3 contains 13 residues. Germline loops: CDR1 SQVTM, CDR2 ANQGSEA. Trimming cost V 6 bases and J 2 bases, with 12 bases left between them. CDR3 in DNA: TGCAGCGTAAAGGGGAGCCTCACAGATACGCAGTATTTT. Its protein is CSVKGSLTDTQYF.

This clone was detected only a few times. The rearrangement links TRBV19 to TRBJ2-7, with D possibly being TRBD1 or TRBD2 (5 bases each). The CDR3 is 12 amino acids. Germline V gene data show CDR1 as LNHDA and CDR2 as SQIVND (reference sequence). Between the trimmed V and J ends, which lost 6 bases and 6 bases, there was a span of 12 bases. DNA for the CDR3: TGTGCCAGTAGGTACCCCGGGGCCGAGCAGTACTTC. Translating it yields CASRYPGAEQYF.

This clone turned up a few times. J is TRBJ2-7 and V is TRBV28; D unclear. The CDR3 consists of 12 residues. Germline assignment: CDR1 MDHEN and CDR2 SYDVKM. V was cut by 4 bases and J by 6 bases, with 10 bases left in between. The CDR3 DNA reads TGTGCCAGCAGTTCCCCTTTGGTCGAGCAGTACGTC. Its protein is CASSSPLVEQYV.

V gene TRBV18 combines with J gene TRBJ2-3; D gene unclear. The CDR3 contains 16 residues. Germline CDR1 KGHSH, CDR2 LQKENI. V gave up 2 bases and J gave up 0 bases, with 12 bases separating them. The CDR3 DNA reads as TGTGCCAGCTCACCATTCGGACGGGTTAGCACAGATACGCAGTATTTT. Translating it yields CASSPFGRVSTDTQYF.

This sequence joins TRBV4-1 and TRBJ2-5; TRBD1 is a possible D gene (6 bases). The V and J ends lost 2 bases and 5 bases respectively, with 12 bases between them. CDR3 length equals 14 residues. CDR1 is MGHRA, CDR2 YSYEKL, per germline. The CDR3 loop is CASSQPTGSETQYF. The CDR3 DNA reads TGCGCCAGCAGCCAACCCACAGGGAGTGAGACCCAGTACTTC.

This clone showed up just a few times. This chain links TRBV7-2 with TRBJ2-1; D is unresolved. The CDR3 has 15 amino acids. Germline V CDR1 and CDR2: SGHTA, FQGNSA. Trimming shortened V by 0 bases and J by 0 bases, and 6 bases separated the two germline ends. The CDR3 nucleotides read TGTGCCAGCAGCTTAGCGGGAAACTCCTACAATGAGCAGTTCTTC. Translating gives CASSLAGNSYNEQFF. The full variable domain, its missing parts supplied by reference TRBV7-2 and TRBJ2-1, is GAGVSQSPSNKVTEKGKDVELRCDPISGHTALYWYRQSLGQGLEFLIYFQGNSAPDKSGLPSDRFSAERTGGSVSTLTIQRTQQEDSAVYLCASSLAGNSYNEQFFGPGTRLTVL.

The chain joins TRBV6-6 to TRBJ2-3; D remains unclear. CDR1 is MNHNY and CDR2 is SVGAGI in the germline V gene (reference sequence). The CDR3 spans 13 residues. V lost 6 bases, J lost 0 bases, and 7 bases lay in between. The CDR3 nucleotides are TGTGCCAGCAGCCCCCCGAGCACAGATACGCAGTATTTT. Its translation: CASSPPSTDTQYF.

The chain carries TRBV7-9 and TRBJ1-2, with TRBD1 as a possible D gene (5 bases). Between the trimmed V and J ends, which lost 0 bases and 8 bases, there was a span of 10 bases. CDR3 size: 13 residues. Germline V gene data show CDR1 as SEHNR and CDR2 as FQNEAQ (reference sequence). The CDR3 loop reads CASSLAGAHGYTF. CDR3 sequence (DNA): TGTGCCAGCAGCTTAGCAGGGGCGCACGGCTACACCTTC. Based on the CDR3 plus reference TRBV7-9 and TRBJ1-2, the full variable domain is DTGVSQNPRHKITKRGQNVTFRCDPISEHNRLYWYRQTLGQGPEFLTYFQNEAQLEKSRLLSDRFSAERPKGSFSTLEIQRTEQGDSAMYLCASSLAGAHGYTFGSGTRLTVV.

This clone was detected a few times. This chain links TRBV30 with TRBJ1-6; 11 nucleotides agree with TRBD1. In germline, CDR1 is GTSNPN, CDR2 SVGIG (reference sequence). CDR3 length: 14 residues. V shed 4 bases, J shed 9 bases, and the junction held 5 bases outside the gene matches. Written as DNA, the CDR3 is TGTGCCTGGAATCAGGACAGGGGGCTTTCACCCCTCCACTTT. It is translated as CAWNQDRGLSPLHF. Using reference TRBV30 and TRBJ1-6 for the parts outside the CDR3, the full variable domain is SQTIHQWPATLVQPVGSPLSLECTVEGTSNPNLYWYRQAAGRGLQLLFYSVGIGQISSEVPQNLSASRPQDRQFILSSKKLLLSDSGFYLCAWNQDRGLSPLHFGNGTRLTVT.

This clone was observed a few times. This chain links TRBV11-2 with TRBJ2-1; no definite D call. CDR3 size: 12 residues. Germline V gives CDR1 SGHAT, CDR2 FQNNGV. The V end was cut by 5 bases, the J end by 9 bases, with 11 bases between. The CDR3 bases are TGTGCCAGCAGCCATCCTGGGTCTGAGCAGTTCTTC. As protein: CASSHPGSEQFF. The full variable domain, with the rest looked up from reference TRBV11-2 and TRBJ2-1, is EAGVAQSPRYKIIEKRQSVAFWCNPISGHATLYWYQQILGQGPKLLIQFQNNGVVDDSQLPKDRFSAERLKGVDSTLKIQPAKLEDSAVYLCASSHPGSEQFFGPGTRLTVL.

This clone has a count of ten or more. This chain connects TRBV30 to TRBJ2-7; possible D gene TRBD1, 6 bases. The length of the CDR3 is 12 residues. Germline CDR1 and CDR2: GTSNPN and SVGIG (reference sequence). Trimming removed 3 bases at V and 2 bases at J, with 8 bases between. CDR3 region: CAWRTGPYEQYF. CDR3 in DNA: TGTGCCTGGAGGACAGGACCCTACGAGCAGTACTTC.

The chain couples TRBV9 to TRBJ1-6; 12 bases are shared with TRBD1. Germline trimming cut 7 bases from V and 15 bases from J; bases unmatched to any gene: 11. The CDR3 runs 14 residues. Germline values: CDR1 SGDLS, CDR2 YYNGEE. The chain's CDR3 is CASGRDRGLSVLHF. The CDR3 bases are TGTGCCAGCGGCCGGGACAGGGGGCTTTCTGTCCTCCACTTT.

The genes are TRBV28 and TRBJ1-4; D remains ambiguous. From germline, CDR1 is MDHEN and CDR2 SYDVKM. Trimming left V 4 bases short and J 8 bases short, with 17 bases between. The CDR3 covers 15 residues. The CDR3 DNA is TGTGCCAGCAGTTCCTTGGACCTCACCCGGGAAAAACTGTTTTTT. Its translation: CASSSLDLTREKLFF.

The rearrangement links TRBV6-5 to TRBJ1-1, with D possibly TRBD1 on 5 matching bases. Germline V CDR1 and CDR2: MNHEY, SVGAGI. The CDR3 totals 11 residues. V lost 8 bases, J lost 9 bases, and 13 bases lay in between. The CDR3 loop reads CASYSAGKAFF. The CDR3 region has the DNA TGTGCCAGCTACTCCGCAGGGAAAGCTTTCTTT.

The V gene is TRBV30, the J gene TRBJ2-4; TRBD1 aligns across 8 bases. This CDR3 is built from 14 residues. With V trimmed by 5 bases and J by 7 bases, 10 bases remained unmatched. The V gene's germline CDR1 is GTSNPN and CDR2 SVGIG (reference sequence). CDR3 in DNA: TGTGCCTGGGAGAGGACAGGGCTGGGGAACATTCAGTACTTC. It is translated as CAWERTGLGNIQYF.

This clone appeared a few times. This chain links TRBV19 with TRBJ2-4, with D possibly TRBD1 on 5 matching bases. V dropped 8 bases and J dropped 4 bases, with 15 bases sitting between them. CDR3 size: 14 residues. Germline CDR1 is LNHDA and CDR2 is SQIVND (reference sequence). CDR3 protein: CASEPQGSKNIQYF. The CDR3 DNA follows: TGTGCCAGTGAGCCGCAGGGCTCAAAAAACATTCAGTACTTC.

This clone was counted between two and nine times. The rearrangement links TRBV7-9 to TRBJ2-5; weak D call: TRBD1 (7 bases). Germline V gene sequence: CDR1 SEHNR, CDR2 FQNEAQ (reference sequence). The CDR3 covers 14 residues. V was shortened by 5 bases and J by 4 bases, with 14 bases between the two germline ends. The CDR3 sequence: CASSPHRGGETQYF. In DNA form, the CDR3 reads TGTGCCAGCAGCCCACACAGGGGAGGAGAGACCCAGTACTTC.

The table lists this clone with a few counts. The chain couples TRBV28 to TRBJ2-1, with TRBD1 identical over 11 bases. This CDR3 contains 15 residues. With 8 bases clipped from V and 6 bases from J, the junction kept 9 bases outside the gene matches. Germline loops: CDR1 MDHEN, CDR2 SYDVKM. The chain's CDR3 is CASLLWGQGGNEQFF. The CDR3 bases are TGTGCCAGCCTCTTGTGGGGACAGGGGGGCAATGAGCAGTTCTTC.

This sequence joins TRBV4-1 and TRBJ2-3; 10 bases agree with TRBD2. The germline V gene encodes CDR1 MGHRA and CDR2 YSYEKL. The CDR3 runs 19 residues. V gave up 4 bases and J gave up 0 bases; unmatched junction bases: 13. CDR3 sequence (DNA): TGCGCCAGCAGCCCCGGGACTAGCGTACTACTTACTAGCACAGATACGCAGTATTTT. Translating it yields CASSPGTSVLLTSTDTQYF.